The clone carrying this T cell receptor (beta chain) was detected only a few times. Its antigen remains unidentified. The germline V and J ends were trimmed by 3 bases and 4 bases, with 11 bases remaining between them. CDR1 is MNHEY and CDR2 is SVGAGI in the germline V gene. The CDR3 covers 14 residues. PCR was performed a second time for 7 to 11 cycles using a sample-barcoded 5' primer and a J-beta primer mix. Samples each returned at least 2.5 million CDR3-containing paired-end reads. TCRdb independently ran MiXCR on the 5' RACE reads; one entry per CDR3 protein. The sample includes around 900,000 distinct CDR3 sequences, 45% to 60% of them seen just once. The entry originates in a study of blood T cells in healthy people across ages. Whole-study findings and limits: Diversity figures based on one million T cells were deemed too low. Strongly correlated with naive T cell percentage was TCR beta diversity.

The rearrangement joins TRBV6-5 to TRBJ2-3; no clear D gene. This clonotype originated in an older woman in good health. The sequencing input was blood. CDR3 sequence: CASSYWVPPDTQYF. CDR3 nucleotides: TGTGCCAGCAGTTATTGGGTCCCCCCAGATACGCAGTATTTT.